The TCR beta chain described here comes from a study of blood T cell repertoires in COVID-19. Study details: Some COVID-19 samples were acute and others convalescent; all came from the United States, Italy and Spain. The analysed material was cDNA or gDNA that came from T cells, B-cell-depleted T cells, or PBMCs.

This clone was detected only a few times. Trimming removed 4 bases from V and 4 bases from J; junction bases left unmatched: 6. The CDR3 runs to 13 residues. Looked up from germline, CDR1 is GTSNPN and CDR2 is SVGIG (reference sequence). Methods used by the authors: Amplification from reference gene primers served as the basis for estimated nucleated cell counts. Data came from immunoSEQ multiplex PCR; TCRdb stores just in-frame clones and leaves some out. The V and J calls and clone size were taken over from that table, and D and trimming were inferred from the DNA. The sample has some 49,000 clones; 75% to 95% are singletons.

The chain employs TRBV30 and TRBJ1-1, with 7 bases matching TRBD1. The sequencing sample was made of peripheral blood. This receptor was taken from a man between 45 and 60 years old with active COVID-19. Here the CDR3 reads CAWTIPGGTEAFF. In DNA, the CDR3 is TGTGCCTGGACCATCCCAGGGGGCACTGAAGCTTTCTTT.